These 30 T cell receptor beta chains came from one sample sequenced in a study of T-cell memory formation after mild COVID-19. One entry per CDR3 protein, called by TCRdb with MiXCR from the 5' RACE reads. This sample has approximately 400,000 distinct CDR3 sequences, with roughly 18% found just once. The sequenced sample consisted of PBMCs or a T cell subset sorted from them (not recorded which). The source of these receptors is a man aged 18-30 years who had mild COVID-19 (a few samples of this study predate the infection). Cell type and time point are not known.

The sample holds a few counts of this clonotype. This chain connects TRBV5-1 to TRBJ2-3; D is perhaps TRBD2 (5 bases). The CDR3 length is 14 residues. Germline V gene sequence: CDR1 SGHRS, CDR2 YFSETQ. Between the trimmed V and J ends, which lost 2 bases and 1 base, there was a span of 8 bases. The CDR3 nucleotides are TGCGCCAGCAGCTTCGAGGGAGGCACAGATACGCAGTATTTT. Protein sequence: CASSFEGGTDTQYF.

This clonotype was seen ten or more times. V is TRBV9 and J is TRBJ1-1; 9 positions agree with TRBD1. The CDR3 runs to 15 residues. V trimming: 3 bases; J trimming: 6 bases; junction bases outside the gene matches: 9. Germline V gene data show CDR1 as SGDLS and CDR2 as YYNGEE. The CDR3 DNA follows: TGTGCCAGCAGCGCCCCGGACAGGGGAAACCCTGAAGCTTTCTTT. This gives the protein CASSAPDRGNPEAFF. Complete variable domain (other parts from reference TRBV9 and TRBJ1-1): DSGVTQTPKHLITATGQRVTLRCSPRSGDLSVYWYQQSLDQGLQFLIQYYNGEERAKGNILERFSAQQFPDLHSELNLSSLELGDSALYFCASSAPDRGNPEAFFGQGTRLTVV.

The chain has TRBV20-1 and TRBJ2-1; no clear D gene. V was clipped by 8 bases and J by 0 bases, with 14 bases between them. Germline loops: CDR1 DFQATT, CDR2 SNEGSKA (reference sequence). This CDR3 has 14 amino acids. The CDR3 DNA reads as TGCAGTCTCCTCGGCTCCCCCTCCTACAATGAGCAGTTCTTC. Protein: CSLLGSPSYNEQFF.

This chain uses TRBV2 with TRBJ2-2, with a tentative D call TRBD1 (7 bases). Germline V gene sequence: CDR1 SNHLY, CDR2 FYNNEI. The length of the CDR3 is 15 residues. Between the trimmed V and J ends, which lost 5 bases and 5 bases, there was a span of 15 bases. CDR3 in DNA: TGTGCCAGCAGTTCTACAGGGGAGGCGACCGGGGAGCTGTTTTTT. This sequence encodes CASSSTGEATGELFF.

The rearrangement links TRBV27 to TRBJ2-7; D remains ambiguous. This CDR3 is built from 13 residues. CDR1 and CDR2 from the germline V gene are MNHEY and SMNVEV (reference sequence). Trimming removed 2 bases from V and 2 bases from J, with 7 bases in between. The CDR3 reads CASSLGLAYEQYF. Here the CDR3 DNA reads TGTGCCAGCAGTTTAGGGCTAGCCTACGAGCAGTACTTC.

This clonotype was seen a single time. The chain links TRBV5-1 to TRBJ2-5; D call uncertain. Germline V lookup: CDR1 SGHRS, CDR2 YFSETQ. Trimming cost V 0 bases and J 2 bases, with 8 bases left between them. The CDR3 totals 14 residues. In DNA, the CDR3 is TGCGCCAGCAGCTTGGAATCGCCTCAAGAGACCCAGTACTTC. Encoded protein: CASSLESPQETQYF. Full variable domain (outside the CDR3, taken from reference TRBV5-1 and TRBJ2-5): KAGVTQTPRYLIKTRGQQVTLSCSPISGHRSVSWYQQTPGQGLQFLFEYFSETQRNKGNFPGRFSGRQFSNSRSEMNVSTLELGDSALYLCASSLESPQETQYFGPGTRLLVL.

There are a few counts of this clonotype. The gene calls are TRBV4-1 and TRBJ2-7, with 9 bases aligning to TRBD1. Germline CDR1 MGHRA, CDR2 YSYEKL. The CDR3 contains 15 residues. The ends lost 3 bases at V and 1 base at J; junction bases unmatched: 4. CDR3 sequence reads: CASSHAGQGSYEQYF. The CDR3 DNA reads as TGCGCCAGCAGCCACGCAGGACAGGGGTCCTACGAGCAGTACTTC.

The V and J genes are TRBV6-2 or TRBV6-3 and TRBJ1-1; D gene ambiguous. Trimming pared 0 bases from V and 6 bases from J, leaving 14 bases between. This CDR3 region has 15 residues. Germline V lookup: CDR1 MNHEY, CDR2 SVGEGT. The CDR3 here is CASSYSQQEVAEAFF. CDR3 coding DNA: TGTGCCAGCAGTTACTCACAGCAAGAGGTAGCTGAAGCTTTCTTT.

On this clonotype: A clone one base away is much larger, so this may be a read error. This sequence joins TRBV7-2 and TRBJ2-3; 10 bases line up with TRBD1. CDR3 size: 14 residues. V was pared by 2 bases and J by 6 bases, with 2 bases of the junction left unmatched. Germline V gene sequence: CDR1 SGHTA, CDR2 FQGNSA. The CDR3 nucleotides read TGTGCCAGCAGCTTACAGGGACAGGGGGATACGCAGTATTTT. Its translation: CASSLQGQGDTQYF.

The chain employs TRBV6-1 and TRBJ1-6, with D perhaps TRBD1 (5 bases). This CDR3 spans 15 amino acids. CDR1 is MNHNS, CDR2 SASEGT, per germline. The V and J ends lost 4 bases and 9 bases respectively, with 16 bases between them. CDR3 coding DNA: TGTGCCAGCAGTGGTCGCAGGGAAGGAGGTTCACCCCTCCACTTT. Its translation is CASSGRREGGSPLHF.

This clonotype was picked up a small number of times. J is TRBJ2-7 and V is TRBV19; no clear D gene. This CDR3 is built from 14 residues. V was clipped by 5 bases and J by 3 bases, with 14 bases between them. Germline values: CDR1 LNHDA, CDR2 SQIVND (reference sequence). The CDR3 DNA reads TGTGCCAGTAGTGGAGTGGGGTTTTACTACGAGCAGTACTTC. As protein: CASSGVGFYYEQYF.

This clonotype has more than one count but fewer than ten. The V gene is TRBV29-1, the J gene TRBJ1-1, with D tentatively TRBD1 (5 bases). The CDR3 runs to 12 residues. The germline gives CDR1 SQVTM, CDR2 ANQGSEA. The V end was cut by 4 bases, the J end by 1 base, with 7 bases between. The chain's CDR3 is CSVGQKNTEAFF. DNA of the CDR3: TGCAGCGTTGGACAGAAGAACACTGAAGCTTTCTTT.

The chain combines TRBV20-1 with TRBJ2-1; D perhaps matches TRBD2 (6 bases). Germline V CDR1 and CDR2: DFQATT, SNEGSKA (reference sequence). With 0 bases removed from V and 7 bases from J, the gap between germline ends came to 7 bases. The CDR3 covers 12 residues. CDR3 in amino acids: CSAREAGNEQFF. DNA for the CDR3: TGCAGTGCTAGAGAGGCGGGGAATGAGCAGTTCTTC.

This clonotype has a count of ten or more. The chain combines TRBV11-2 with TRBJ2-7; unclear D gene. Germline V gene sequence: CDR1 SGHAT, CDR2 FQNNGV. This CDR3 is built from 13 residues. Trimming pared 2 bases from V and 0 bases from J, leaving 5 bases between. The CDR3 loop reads CASSLSASYEQYV. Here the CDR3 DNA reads TGTGCCAGCAGCTTATCGGCCTCCTACGAGCAGTACGTC.

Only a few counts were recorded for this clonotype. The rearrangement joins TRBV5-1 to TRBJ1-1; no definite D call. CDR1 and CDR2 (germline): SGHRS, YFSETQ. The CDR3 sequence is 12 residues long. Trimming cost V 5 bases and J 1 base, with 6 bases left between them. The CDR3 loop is CASRSQNTEAFF. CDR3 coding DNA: TGCGCCAGCAGGTCACAGAACACTGAAGCTTTCTTT.

The CDR3 DNA follows: TGTGCCAGCAGCACACAGGAGGGCACTGAAGCTTTCTTT. It yields the protein CASSTQEGTEAFF. The chain couples TRBV7-3 to TRBJ1-1; a weak D match, TRBD1 (5 bases). The length of the CDR3 is 13 residues. Germline values: CDR1 SGHTA, CDR2 FQGTGA. The germline V and J ends were trimmed by 5 bases and 4 bases, with 11 bases remaining between them.

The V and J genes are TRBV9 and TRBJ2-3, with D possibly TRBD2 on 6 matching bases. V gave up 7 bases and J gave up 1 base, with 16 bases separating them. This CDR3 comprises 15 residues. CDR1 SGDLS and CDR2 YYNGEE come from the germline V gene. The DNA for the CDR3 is TGTGCCAGCGCAAGGCCTAGCGCTCGCACAGATACGCAGTATTTT. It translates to CASARPSARTDTQYF.

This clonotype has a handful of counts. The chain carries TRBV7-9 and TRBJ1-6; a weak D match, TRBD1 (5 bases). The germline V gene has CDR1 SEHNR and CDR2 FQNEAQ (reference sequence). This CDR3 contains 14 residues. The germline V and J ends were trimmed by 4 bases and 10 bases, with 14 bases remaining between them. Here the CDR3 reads CASSSGQGDSPLHF. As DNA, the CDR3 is TGTGCCAGCAGCTCCGGACAAGGAGACTCACCCCTCCACTTT. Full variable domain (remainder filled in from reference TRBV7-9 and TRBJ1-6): DTGVSQNPRHKITKRGQNVTFRCDPISEHNRLYWYRQTLGQGPEFLTYFQNEAQLEKSRLLSDRFSAERPKGSFSTLEIQRTEQGDSAMYLCASSSGQGDSPLHFGNGTRLTVT.

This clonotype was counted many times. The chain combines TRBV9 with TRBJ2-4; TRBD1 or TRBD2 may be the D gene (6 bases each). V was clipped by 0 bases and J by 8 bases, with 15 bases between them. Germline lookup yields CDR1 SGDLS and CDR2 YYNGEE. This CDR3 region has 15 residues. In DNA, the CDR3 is TGTGCCAGCAGCGTAGCTTCCGGGGGCCTGGACATTCAGTACTTC. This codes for CASSVASGGLDIQYF.

The CDR3 spells CASSLDRQGGYTF. In DNA, the CDR3 is TGCGCCAGCAGCTTGGACAGACAAGGAGGCTACACCTTC. The chain combines TRBV10-1 with TRBJ1-2; maybe TRBD1 (6 bases). The length of the CDR3 is 13 residues. Trimming left V 6 bases short and J 8 bases short, with 16 bases between. The germline CDR1 and CDR2 sequences are WNHNN and SYGVQD (reference sequence).

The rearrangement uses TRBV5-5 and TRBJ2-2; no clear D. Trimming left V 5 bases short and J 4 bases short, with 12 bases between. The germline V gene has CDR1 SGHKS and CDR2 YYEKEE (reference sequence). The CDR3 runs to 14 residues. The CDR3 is CASSRTVGTGELFF. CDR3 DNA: TGTGCCAGCAGTCGGACGGTAGGCACCGGGGAGCTGTTTTTT.

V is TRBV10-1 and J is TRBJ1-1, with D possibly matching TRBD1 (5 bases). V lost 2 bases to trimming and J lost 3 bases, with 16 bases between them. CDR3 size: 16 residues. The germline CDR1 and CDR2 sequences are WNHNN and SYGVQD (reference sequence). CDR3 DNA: TGCGCCAGCAGTGAGGATCAGGGTCCCGGGTACACTGAAGCTTTCTTT. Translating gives CASSEDQGPGYTEAFF.

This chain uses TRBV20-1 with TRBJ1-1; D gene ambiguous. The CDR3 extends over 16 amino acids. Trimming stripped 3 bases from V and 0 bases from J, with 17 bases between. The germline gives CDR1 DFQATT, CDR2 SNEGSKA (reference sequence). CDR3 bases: TGCAGTGCTAGTGGTCAGACATTTAGCATGAACACTGAAGCTTTCTTT. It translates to CSASGQTFSMNTEAFF.

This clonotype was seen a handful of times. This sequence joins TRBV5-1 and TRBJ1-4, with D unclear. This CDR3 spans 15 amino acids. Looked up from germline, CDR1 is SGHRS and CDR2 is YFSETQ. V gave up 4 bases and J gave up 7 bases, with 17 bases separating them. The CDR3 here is CASSPGSIRAEKLFF. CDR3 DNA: TGCGCCAGCAGCCCGGGGAGTATTAGGGCTGAAAAACTGTTTTTT.

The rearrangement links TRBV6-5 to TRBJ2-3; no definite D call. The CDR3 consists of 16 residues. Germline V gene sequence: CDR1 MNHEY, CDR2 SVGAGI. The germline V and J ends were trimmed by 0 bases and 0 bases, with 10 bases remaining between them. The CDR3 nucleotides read TGTGCCAGCAGTTACTCGAGCACTACCAGCACAGATACGCAGTATTTT. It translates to CASSYSSTTSTDTQYF.

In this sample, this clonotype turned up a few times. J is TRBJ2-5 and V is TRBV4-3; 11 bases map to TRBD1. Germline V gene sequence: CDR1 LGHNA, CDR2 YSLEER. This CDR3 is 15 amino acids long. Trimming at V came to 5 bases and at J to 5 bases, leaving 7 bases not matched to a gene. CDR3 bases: TGCGCCAGCAGCTCATGGACAGGGGGCCAGGAGACCCAGTACTTC. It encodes CASSSWTGGQETQYF.

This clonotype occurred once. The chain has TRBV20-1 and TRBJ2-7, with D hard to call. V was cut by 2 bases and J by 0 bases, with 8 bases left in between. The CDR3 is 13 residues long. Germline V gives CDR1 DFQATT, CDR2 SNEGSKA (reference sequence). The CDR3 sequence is CSARKGSSYEQYF. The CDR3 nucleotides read TGCAGTGCTAGAAAGGGAAGCTCCTACGAGCAGTACTTC.

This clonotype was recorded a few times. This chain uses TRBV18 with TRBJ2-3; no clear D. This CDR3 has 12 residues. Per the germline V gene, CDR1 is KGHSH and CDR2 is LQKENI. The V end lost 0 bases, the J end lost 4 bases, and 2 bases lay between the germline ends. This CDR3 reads CASSPPPDTQYF. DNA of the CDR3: TGTGCCAGCTCACCACCGCCAGATACGCAGTATTTT.

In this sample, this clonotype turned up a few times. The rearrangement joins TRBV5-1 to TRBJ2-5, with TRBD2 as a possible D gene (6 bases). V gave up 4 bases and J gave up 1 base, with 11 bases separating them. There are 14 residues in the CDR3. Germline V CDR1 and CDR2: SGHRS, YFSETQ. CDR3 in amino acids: CASSAGRLQETQYF. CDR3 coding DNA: TGCGCCAGCAGCGCGGGACGGCTCCAAGAGACCCAGTACTTC. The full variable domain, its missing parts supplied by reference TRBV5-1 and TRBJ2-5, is KAGVTQTPRYLIKTRGQQVTLSCSPISGHRSVSWYQQTPGQGLQFLFEYFSETQRNKGNFPGRFSGRQFSNSRSEMNVSTLELGDSALYLCASSAGRLQETQYFGPGTRLLVL.

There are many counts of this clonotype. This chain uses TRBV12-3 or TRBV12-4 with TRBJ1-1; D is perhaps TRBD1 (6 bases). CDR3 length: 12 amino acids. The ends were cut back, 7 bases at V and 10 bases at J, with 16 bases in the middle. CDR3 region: CASIPIRGGAFF. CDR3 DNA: TGTGCCAGCATCCCTATCAGGGGAGGAGCTTTCTTT.